Included here is one TCR beta chain sequence, with context. What it recognizes is unknown. In the PCR, 60 Vbeta and 13 Jbeta primers were used. TCRdb's table, derived via immunoSEQ multiplex PCR, lists solely in-frame clones and lacks some. Counted here are 120,000 or so clones, approximately 69% occurring once; the ten biggest clones make up roughly 11%. The sample belongs to a study of cytomegalovirus exposure and HLA in healthy donors. Overall study findings and caveats: As immune exposure information, only CMV serostatus was available. Association of 17,000 or so TCR beta sequences with HLA alleles was found at 0.05 false discovery rate in a later analysis.

The source is a woman between 50 and 59 years old in good health and CMV-seropositive. The source material was PBMCs.

The DNA of the CDR3 is TGTGCCTGGAGTGTACTTAACTCGGTCCGTACGCAGTATTTT. Residues: CAWSVLNSVRTQYF. The chain employs TRBV30 and TRBJ2-3; no firm D call. This CDR3 contains 14 residues. Germline V CDR1 and CDR2: GTSNPN, SVGIG (reference sequence). V was clipped by 0 bases and J by 8 bases, with 15 bases between them.